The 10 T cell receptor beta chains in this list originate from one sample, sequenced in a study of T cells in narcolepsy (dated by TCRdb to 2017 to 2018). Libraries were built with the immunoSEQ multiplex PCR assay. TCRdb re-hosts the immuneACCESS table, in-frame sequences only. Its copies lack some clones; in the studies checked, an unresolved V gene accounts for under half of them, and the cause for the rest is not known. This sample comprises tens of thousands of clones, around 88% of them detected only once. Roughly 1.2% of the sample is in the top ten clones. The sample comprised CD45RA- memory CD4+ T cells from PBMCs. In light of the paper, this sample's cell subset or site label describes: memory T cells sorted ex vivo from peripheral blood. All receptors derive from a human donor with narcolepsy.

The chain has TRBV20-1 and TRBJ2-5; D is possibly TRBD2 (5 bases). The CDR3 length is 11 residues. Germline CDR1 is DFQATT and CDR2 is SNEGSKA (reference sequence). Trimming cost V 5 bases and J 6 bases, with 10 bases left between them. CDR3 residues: CSAPGKQTQYF. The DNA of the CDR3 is TGCAGTGCTCCGGGAAAACAGACCCAGTACTTC.

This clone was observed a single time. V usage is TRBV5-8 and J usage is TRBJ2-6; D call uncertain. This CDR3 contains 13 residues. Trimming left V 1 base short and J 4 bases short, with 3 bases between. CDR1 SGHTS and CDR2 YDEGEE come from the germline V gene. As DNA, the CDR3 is TGTGCCAGCAGCTTGTCAGGGGCCAACGTCCTGACTTTC. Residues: CASSLSGANVLTF.

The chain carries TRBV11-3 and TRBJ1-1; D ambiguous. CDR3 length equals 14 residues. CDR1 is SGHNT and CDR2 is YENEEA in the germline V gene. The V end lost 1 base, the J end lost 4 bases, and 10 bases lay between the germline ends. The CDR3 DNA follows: TGTGCCAGCAGCTTAGGTCGGGCGAGCACTGAAGCTTTCTTT. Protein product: CASSLGRASTEAFF.

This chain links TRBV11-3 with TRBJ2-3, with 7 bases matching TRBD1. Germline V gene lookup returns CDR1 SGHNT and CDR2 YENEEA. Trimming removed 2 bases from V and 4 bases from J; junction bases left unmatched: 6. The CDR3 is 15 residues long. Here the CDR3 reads CASSLRGLGPDTQYF. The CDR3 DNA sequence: TGTGCCAGCAGCTTAAGGGGGCTGGGGCCAGATACGCAGTATTTT.

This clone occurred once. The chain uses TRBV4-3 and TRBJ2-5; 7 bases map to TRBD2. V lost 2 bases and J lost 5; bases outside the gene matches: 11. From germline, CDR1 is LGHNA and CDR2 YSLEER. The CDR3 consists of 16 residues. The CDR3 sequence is CASSQIPSQAGETQYF. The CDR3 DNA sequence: TGCGCCAGCAGCCAAATCCCCTCCCAAGCGGGGGAGACCCAGTACTTC.

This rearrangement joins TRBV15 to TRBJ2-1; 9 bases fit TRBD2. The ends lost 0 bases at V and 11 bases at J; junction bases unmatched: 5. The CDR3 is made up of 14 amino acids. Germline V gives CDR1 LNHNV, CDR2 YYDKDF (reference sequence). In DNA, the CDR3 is TGTGCCACCAGCAGAGATCTGGGACTAGCCCAGCAGTTCTTC. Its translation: CATSRDLGLAQQFF.

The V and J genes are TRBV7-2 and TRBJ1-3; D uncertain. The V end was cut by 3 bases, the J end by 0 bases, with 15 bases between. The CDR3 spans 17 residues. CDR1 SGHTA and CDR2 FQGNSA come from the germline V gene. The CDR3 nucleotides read TGTGCCAGCAGCTTCGCCCTCCCGGGGAACTCTGGAAACACCATATATTTT. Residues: CASSFALPGNSGNTIYF. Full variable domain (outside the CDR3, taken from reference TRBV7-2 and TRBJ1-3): GAGVSQSPSNKVTEKGKDVELRCDPISGHTALYWYRQSLGQGLEFLIYFQGNSAPDKSGLPSDRFSAERTGGSVSTLTIQRTQQEDSAVYLCASSFALPGNSGNTIYFGEGSWLTVV.

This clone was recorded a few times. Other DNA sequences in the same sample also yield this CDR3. The CDR3 here is CASSLAGTGGGYTF. CDR3 nucleotides: TGCGCCAGCAGCTTGGCCGGGACAGGGGGTGGCTACACCTTC. V and J are TRBV5-1 and TRBJ1-2; 11 nucleotides align to TRBD1. The CDR3 runs to 14 residues. CDR1 and CDR2 from the germline V gene are SGHRS and YFSETQ. V lost 0 bases and J lost 7; bases outside the gene matches: 2.

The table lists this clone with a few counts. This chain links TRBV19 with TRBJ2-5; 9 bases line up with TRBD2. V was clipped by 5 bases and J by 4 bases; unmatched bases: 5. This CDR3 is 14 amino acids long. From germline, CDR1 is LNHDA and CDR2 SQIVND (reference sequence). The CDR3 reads CASSLGTSPETQYF. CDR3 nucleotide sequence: TGTGCCAGTAGTCTCGGGACTAGCCCAGAGACCCAGTACTTC. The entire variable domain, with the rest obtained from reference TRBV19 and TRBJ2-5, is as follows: DGGITQSPKYLFRKEGQNVTLSCEQNLNHDAMYWYRQDPGQGLRLIYYSQIVNDFQKGDIAEGYSVSREKKESFPLTVTSAQKNPTAFYLCASSLGTSPETQYFGPGTRLLVL.

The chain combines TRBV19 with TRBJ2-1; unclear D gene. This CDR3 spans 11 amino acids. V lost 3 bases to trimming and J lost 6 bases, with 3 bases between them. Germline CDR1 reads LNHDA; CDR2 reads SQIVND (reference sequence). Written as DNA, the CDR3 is TGTGCCAGTAGTATCTCCAATGAGCAGTTCTTC. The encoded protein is CASSISNEQFF.